The clone carrying this T cell receptor (beta chain) was seen a few times. How the authors handled the data: Amplification of reference gene primers was used by the study to estimate nucleated cell counts. The protocol was immunoSEQ multiplex PCR, while the TCRdb copy is restricted to in-frame clones and leaves out a portion. D and trimming were read from the DNA, whereas the V and J calls and clone size are those reported in that table. Counted here are about 12,000 clones, 72% occurring once; the ten biggest clones make up about a tenth. The V gene's germline CDR1 is LGHDT and CDR2 YNNKEL (reference sequence). The V end was cut by 0 bases, the J end by 4 bases, with 9 bases between. There are 14 residues in the CDR3. The sample comes from a study of blood T cell repertoires in COVID-19.

The clonotype was recovered from a man aged 55-75 years with COVID-19, enrolled during active disease. This chain joins TRBV3-1 (or the pseudogene TRBV3-2) and TRBJ1-2; D is unclear. The sequencing sample was made of peripheral blood. CDR3 loop: CASSQDYNGYGYTF. CDR3 sequence (DNA): TGTGCCAGCAGCCAAGATTATAACGGCTATGGCTACACCTTC.